This TCR beta chain was identified during a study of glioma-infiltrating T cells. Worth noting for this clonotype: One end of the junction does not line up with germline, which may come from a read error.

Amplification of TCR alpha and beta CDR3 regions from RNA used iRepertoire nested multiplex PCR. TCRdb reprocessed the multiplex PCR reads via MiXCR and lists one record per CDR3 protein. The sample records more than 300,000 distinct CDR3 sequences, approximately 42% being singletons. The CDR3 consists of 14 residues. Germline V lookup: CDR1 DFQATT, CDR2 SNEGSKA (reference sequence). What was sequenced was glioma tissue, nonneoplastic brain tissue, or PBMCs (not recorded which). The chain uses TRBV20-1 and TRBJ1-3, with 7 bases aligning to TRBD1. This TCR was sampled from a human donor with low-grade glioma or glioblastoma, undergoing nonglioma brain surgery, or in good health (not recorded which). The CDR3 spells CSAREGGGGKTIYF. CDR3 coding DNA: TGCAGTGCTAGAGAAGGGGGCGGTGGAAAAACCATATATTTT.